This entry lists 32 T cell receptor beta chains sequenced from one sample in a study of T cells after yellow fever vaccination. MiXCR, run by TCRdb on the 5' RACE reads, gives a single entry per CDR3 protein. The table lists around 250,000 distinct CDR3 sequences, 6.9% of them singletons. The sequenced sample was CD4+ T cells sorted from PBMCs, obtained 15 days after the yellow fever booster vaccination. Receptors were obtained from a man aged 25-45 years who received the YFV17D yellow fever vaccine.

A few counts support this clonotype. This rearrangement joins TRBV6-2 or TRBV6-3 to TRBJ2-1; D is unresolved. The germline CDR1 and CDR2 sequences are MNHEY and SVGEGT. There are 14 residues in the CDR3. V was pared by 4 bases and J by 4 bases, with 11 bases between. This CDR3 is CASSSQFDYNEQFF. CDR3 nucleotides: TGTGCCAGCAGTTCACAGTTCGATTACAATGAGCAGTTCTTC.

Many counts were recorded for this clonotype. The chain employs TRBV28 and TRBJ1-3, with D unclear. CDR3 length: 11 residues. The germline V gene has CDR1 MDHEN and CDR2 SYDVKM. Between the trimmed V and J ends, which lost 7 bases and 4 bases, there was a span of 5 bases. In DNA form, the CDR3 reads TGTGCCAGCACAATAGGAAACACCATATATTTT. Translated, it gives CASTIGNTIYF. The full variable domain, its missing parts supplied by reference TRBV28 and TRBJ1-3, is DVKVTQSSRYLVKRTGEKVFLECVQDMDHENMFWYRQDPGLGLRLIYFSYDVKMKEKGDIPEGYSVSREKKERFSLILESASTNQTSMYLCASTIGNTIYFGEGSWLTVV.

This clonotype was observed at least ten times. This sequence joins TRBV7-2 and TRBJ1-2; D gene unclear. The CDR3 contains 13 residues. The germline CDR1 and CDR2 sequences are SGHTA and FQGNSA. Trimming left V 3 bases short and J 8 bases short, with 13 bases between. The CDR3 DNA reads as TGTGCCAGCAGCTTTAGCCCCCCGAGCGGCTACACCTTC. Encoded protein: CASSFSPPSGYTF.

The chain links TRBV6-2 or TRBV6-3 to TRBJ1-1; TRBD1 matches at 10 bases. With V trimmed by 1 base and J by 3 bases, 5 bases remained unmatched. Germline CDR1 reads MNHEY; CDR2 reads SVGEGT. This CDR3 has 16 amino acids. The CDR3 nucleotides read TGTGCCAGCAGTTACTTGTCCGGGACAGGGGACACTGAAGCTTTCTTT. Encoded protein: CASSYLSGTGDTEAFF.

This clonotype turned up a few times. In DNA form, the CDR3 reads TGTGCCAGCAGCCTGCAGGGACAGGGGCCCTACGAGCAGTACTTC. It is translated as CASSLQGQGPYEQYF. The chain employs TRBV7-2 and TRBJ2-7; TRBD1 matches 10 bases. V was clipped by 5 bases and J by 2 bases; unmatched bases: 6. The CDR3 has 15 amino acids. CDR1 and CDR2 (germline): SGHTA, FQGNSA.

This clonotype was detected ten times or more. The rearrangement uses TRBV5-1 and TRBJ2-1; no clear D. From germline, CDR1 is SGHRS and CDR2 YFSETQ. The CDR3 has 13 residues. V dropped 2 bases and J dropped 9 bases, with 12 bases sitting between them. CDR3 in amino acids: CASSFANGGEQFF. CDR3 in DNA: TGCGCCAGCAGCTTCGCGAATGGTGGTGAGCAGTTCTTC. The full variable domain, in which reference TRBV5-1 and TRBJ2-1 provide the parts outside the CDR3, is KAGVTQTPRYLIKTRGQQVTLSCSPISGHRSVSWYQQTPGQGLQFLFEYFSETQRNKGNFPGRFSGRQFSNSRSEMNVSTLELGDSALYLCASSFANGGEQFFGPGTRLTVL.

This clonotype was detected only a few times. The rearrangement uses TRBV6-5 and TRBJ2-7, with D unclear. The length of the CDR3 is 14 residues. V was clipped by 0 bases and J by 1 base, with 7 bases between them. From germline, CDR1 is MNHEY and CDR2 SVGAGI. The CDR3 is CASSYSDGSYEQYF. CDR3 bases: TGTGCCAGCAGTTACTCTGACGGGTCCTACGAGCAGTACTTC.

This clonotype was recorded many times. The rearrangement uses TRBV20-1 and TRBJ2-1; D ambiguous. Germline CDR1 is DFQATT and CDR2 is SNEGSKA (reference sequence). This CDR3 region has 12 residues. Trimming cost V 3 bases and J 8 bases, with 11 bases left between them. The DNA for the CDR3 is TGCAGTGCTAGCGCCAATGGGGATGAGCAGTTCTTC. Amino acid sequence: CSASANGDEQFF.

This rearrangement joins TRBV20-1 to TRBJ2-3, with 13 bases aligning to TRBD2. Trimming cost V 5 bases and J 5 bases; bases outside gene matches: 7. Germline values: CDR1 DFQATT, CDR2 SNEGSKA (reference sequence). The CDR3 consists of 15 residues. CDR3: CSALRTSGRRDTQYF. The CDR3 DNA is TGCAGTGCTCTAAGGACTAGCGGGAGACGAGATACGCAGTATTTT.

This clonotype was seen many times. The chain employs TRBV5-4 and TRBJ2-1; 8 bases are shared with TRBD2. The CDR3 loop spans 15 amino acids. The V gene end was trimmed by 4 bases and the J gene end by 2 bases; junction bases not matched to a gene: 5. Germline V gives CDR1 SGHNT, CDR2 YYREEE (reference sequence). The CDR3 sequence: CASSPGGVAYNEQFF. The CDR3 DNA follows: TGTGCCAGCAGCCCGGGGGGGGTTGCCTACAATGAGCAGTTCTTC.

This clonotype was counted at least ten times. The rearrangement uses TRBV20-1 and TRBJ2-2; no clear D. The CDR3 runs to 11 residues. V shed 6 bases and J shed 5 bases, with 7 bases lying between them. The germline V gene encodes CDR1 DFQATT and CDR2 SNEGSKA (reference sequence). The CDR3 sequence is CSASQTGELFF. The CDR3 DNA reads TGCAGTGCCAGCCAGACCGGGGAGCTGTTTTTT.

This clonotype appeared many times. V usage is TRBV7-2 and J usage is TRBJ2-1; D uncertain. Germline V CDR1 and CDR2: SGHTA, FQGNSA. V was cut by 5 bases and J by 9 bases, with 11 bases left in between. The CDR3 totals 12 residues. The CDR3 is CASSQDLGEQFF. DNA for the CDR3: TGTGCCAGCAGCCAAGACTTGGGTGAGCAGTTCTTC. The complete variable domain, with remaining parts taken from reference TRBV7-2 and TRBJ2-1, reads GAGVSQSPSNKVTEKGKDVELRCDPISGHTALYWYRQSLGQGLEFLIYFQGNSAPDKSGLPSDRFSAERTGGSVSTLTIQRTQQEDSAVYLCASSQDLGEQFFGPGTRLTVL.

J is TRBJ2-5 and V is TRBV4-2; TRBD2 matches 7 bases. Per the germline V gene, CDR1 is LGHNA and CDR2 is YNFKEQ. The junction had 6 bases not matched to a gene; V was cut back by 1 base and J by 4 bases. This CDR3 has 15 residues. The CDR3 loop is CASSQGGSWGETQYF. The CDR3 DNA sequence: TGTGCCAGCAGCCAAGGCGGGAGCTGGGGAGAGACCCAGTACTTC.

The gene calls are TRBV7-9 and TRBJ2-3; TRBD1 agrees at 8 bases. V lost 7 bases and J lost 5; bases outside the gene matches: 8. The germline V gene has CDR1 SEHNR and CDR2 FQNEAQ (reference sequence). The CDR3 extends over 14 amino acids. Written as DNA, the CDR3 is TGTGCCAGCACCCCTTGGACAGGGAAAGATACGCAGTATTTT. It yields the protein CASTPWTGKDTQYF.

Ten or more counts support this clonotype. This chain links TRBV5-1 with TRBJ2-1; D is perhaps TRBD1 (6 bases). Germline-derived CDR1 and CDR2 are SGHRS and YFSETQ. Trimming took 4 bases from V and 10 from J, leaving 9 bases between them. This CDR3 comprises 11 residues. CDR3 amino acids: CASSPDREQFF. CDR3 sequence (DNA): TGCGCCAGCAGCCCGGACAGAGAGCAGTTCTTC.

The V gene is TRBV28, the J gene TRBJ2-7, with D possibly TRBD1 on 6 matching bases. The CDR3 covers 12 residues. The ends were cut back, 6 bases at V and 12 bases at J, with 18 bases in the middle. From germline, CDR1 is MDHEN and CDR2 SYDVKM. DNA for the CDR3: TGTGCCAGCAGCCAGGACCCAGGGGATCTGTACTTC. Translating gives CASSQDPGDLYF.

This rearrangement joins TRBV6-2 or TRBV6-3 to TRBJ2-7; TRBD1 matches at 9 bases. Germline trimming cut 8 bases from V and 2 bases from J; bases unmatched to any gene: 7. Germline lookup yields CDR1 MNHEY and CDR2 SVGEGT. This CDR3 comprises 14 residues. Written as DNA, the CDR3 is TGTGCCAGCCTTCTTCGACAGGGGGCCTACGAGCAGTACTTC. It codes for CASLLRQGAYEQYF.

In this sample, this clonotype turned up a few times. This chain joins TRBV7-6 and TRBJ2-1, with 8 bases aligning to TRBD2. V shed 4 bases, J shed 10 bases, and the junction held 6 bases outside the gene matches. The CDR3 runs 13 residues. The germline V gene has CDR1 SGHVS and CDR2 FNYEAQ. CDR3 sequence reads: CASSSREGGEQFF. DNA for the CDR3: TGTGCCAGCAGCTCCCGGGAGGGCGGAGAGCAGTTCTTC.

The rearrangement joins TRBV7-3 to TRBJ2-1; D possibly corresponds to TRBD2 (7 bases). Germline V gene sequence: CDR1 SGHTA, CDR2 FQGTGA. There are 19 residues in the CDR3. Trimming took 2 bases from V and 2 from J, leaving 22 bases between them. The CDR3 region is CASSLFLGGRAVPYNEQFF. The CDR3 DNA follows: TGTGCCAGCAGCTTATTTTTAGGGGGGAGGGCCGTCCCCTACAATGAGCAGTTCTTC.

This clonotype has at least ten counts. The rearrangement links TRBV5-8 to TRBJ2-2; TRBD2 matches at 10 bases. Germline assignment: CDR1 SGHTS and CDR2 YDEGEE. V shed 6 bases and J 6 bases; nucleotides not matched to a gene: 14. The CDR3 contains 17 residues. CDR3 coding DNA: TGTGCCAGCACCATGGCTAGCGGGAGTCGAGGCGCCGGGGAGCTGTTTTTT. Translated: CASTMASGSRGAGELFF. The full variable domain, completed using reference TRBV5-8 and TRBJ2-2, is EAGVTQSPTHLIKTRGQQATLRCSPISGHTSVYWYQQALGLGLQFLLWYDEGEERNRGNFPPRFSGRQFPNYSSELNVNALELEDSALYLCASTMASGSRGAGELFFGEGSRLTVL.

This sequence joins TRBV20-1 and TRBJ1-5; 7 bases map to TRBD1. The CDR3 is 14 residues long. The germline gives CDR1 DFQATT, CDR2 SNEGSKA (reference sequence). V lost 5 bases and J lost 4; bases outside the gene matches: 8. The CDR3 spells CSASGTALNQPQHF. CDR3 DNA: TGCAGTGCTTCCGGGACAGCCCTAAATCAGCCCCAGCATTTT.

This clonotype was found a few times. The rearrangement uses TRBV5-1 and TRBJ1-4; D is unclear. Germline assignment: CDR1 SGHRS and CDR2 YFSETQ. CDR3 length equals 15 residues. V gave up 0 bases and J gave up 6 bases, with 12 bases separating them. CDR3 nucleotide sequence: TGCGCCAGCAGCTTGGCCGGGGTGGCGTATGAAAAACTGTTTTTT. Translating it yields CASSLAGVAYEKLFF.

This sequence joins TRBV11-2 and TRBJ2-7; D remains unclear. The CDR3 totals 13 residues. Trimming shortened V by 1 base and J by 6 bases, and 10 bases separated the two germline ends. Looked up from germline, CDR1 is SGHAT and CDR2 is FQNNGV. CDR3 region: CASSLGQRSEQYF. The CDR3 DNA reads as TGTGCCAGCAGCTTAGGGCAGCGCTCCGAGCAGTACTTC.

This clonotype was found a few times. The chain combines TRBV15 with TRBJ2-7; 8 bases align to TRBD2. This CDR3 is built from 17 residues. The J segment lost 5 bases and the V segment lost 0 bases, leaving 12 bases of the junction unmatched. Germline lookup yields CDR1 LNHNV and CDR2 YYDKDF (reference sequence). CDR3 in DNA: TGTGCCACCAGCAGAGATTGGGGCATAGCGGGACTGGACGAGCAGTACTTC. It translates to CATSRDWGIAGLDEQYF.

The chain couples TRBV20-1 to TRBJ2-5, with D possibly matching TRBD2 (5 bases). CDR1 and CDR2 (germline): DFQATT, SNEGSKA (reference sequence). V was cut by 2 bases and J by 4 bases, with 8 bases left in between. CDR3 length: 12 residues. CDR3 amino acids: CSARFRGETQYF. The DNA of the CDR3 is TGCAGTGCTAGATTTCGGGGAGAGACCCAGTACTTC.

The rearrangement uses TRBV7-6 and TRBJ2-2; D not certain. The germline CDR1 and CDR2 sequences are SGHVS and FNYEAQ. This CDR3 contains 13 residues. V gave up 7 bases and J gave up 6 bases, with 12 bases separating them. This chain's CDR3 is CASTSGRPGELFF. The CDR3 DNA reads as TGTGCCAGCACCTCAGGTCGGCCCGGGGAGCTGTTTTTT.

This sequence joins TRBV20-1 and TRBJ2-1; TRBD2 is a possible D gene (6 bases). Germline lookup yields CDR1 DFQATT and CDR2 SNEGSKA (reference sequence). The CDR3 totals 14 residues. The germline V and J ends were trimmed by 8 bases and 0 bases, with 14 bases remaining between them. CDR3 DNA sequence: TGCAGTCCCTGGGACTCGAGCTCCTACAATGAGCAGTTCTTC. Protein sequence: CSPWDSSSYNEQFF.

In this sample, this clonotype turned up a few times. This chain joins TRBV11-2 and TRBJ2-3; D possibly matches TRBD1 or TRBD2 (5 bases each). CDR1 and CDR2 from the germline V gene are SGHAT and FQNNGV. This CDR3 region has 15 residues. Trimming cost V 6 bases and J 6 bases, with 19 bases left between them. The CDR3 region is CASRPAGASRDTQYF. CDR3 in DNA: TGTGCCAGCAGACCTGCCGGGGCCTCTCGGGATACGCAGTATTTT. The full variable domain, in which reference TRBV11-2 and TRBJ2-3 provide the parts outside the CDR3, is EAGVAQSPRYKIIEKRQSVAFWCNPISGHATLYWYQQILGQGPKLLIQFQNNGVVDDSQLPKDRFSAERLKGVDSTLKIQPAKLEDSAVYLCASRPAGASRDTQYFGPGTRLTVL.

This clonotype has a count of ten or more. V is TRBV7-3 and J is TRBJ2-2, with TRBD2 identical over 8 bases. CDR1 SGHTA and CDR2 FQGTGA come from the germline V gene. Losses at the gene ends were 4 bases for V and 6 bases for J; bases not matched to a gene: 13. The CDR3 length is 17 residues. The CDR3 coding sequence is TGTGCCAGCAGCTCCTTACCAACTAGCGGTTTCTCCGGGGAGCTGTTTTTT. It codes for CASSSLPTSGFSGELFF.

The chain carries TRBV9 and TRBJ2-4; D gene uncertain. This CDR3 contains 13 residues. Germline CDR1 and CDR2: SGDLS and YYNGEE. Trimming left V 2 bases short and J 6 bases short, with 9 bases between. This CDR3 is CASSVTVGNIQYF. The CDR3 nucleotides read TGTGCCAGCAGCGTGACTGTAGGAAACATTCAGTACTTC.

The chain uses TRBV25-1 and TRBJ2-3; no clear D gene. The CDR3 is made up of 14 amino acids. The V gene lost 4 bases and the J gene lost 2 bases, with 10 bases spanning the gap. Germline V gives CDR1 MGHDK, CDR2 SYGVNS. CDR3 DNA sequence: TGTGCCAGCAGTGTCGGTCAGCACACAGATACGCAGTATTTT. This encodes CASSVGQHTDTQYF.

V and J are TRBV7-2 and TRBJ2-7; 9 nucleotides match TRBD2. This CDR3 region has 17 residues. V was pared by 3 bases and J by 1 base, with 10 bases of the junction left unmatched. In germline, CDR1 is SGHTA, CDR2 FQGNSA. CDR3 sequence: CASSLRVGLASSYEQYF. As DNA, the CDR3 is TGTGCCAGCAGCTTGAGGGTGGGACTAGCTAGTTCCTACGAGCAGTACTTC.